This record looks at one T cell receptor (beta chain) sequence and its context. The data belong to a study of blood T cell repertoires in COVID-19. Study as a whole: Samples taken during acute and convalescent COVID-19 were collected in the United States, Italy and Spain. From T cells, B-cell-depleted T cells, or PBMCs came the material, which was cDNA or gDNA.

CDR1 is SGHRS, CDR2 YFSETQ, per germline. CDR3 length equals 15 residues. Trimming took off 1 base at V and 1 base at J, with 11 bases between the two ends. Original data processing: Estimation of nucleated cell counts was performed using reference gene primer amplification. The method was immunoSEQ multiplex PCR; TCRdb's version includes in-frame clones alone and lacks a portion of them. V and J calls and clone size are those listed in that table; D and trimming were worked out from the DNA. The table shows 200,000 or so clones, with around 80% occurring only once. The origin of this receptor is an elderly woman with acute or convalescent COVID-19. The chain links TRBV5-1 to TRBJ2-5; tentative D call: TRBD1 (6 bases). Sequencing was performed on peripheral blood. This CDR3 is CASSLSGVGQETQYF. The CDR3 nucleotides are TGCGCCAGCAGCTTGTCAGGGGTCGGCCAAGAGACCCAGTACTTC.